This T cell receptor (beta chain) was retrieved from a study of PD-1 blockade in classical Hodgkin lymphoma. This CDR3 is built from 11 residues. Germline CDR1 SGHAT, CDR2 FQNNGV. Trimming left V 5 bases short and J 3 bases short, with 5 bases between. Sequenced by immunoSEQ multiplex PCR; TCRdb stores in-frame clones only, minus some. Of some 15,000 clones listed, roughly nine tenths were seen once; the top ten hold 5.5% to 7.5%. Documented time point: newly diagnosed, previously untreated cHL patient sample. After thawing, PBMCs were subjected to magnetic negative selection to isolate CD8+ T cells. This chain uses TRBV11-2 with TRBJ2-7, with D uncertain. The clonotype comes from a human donor with classical Hodgkin lymphoma. Sequencing input: CD8+ T cells from blood. DNA of the CDR3: TGTGCCAGCAGCACTATCTACGAGCAGTACTTC. Protein product: CASSTIYEQYF.